The 15 T cell receptor beta chains presented below share a single source sample, sequenced in a study of blood T cells in healthy people across ages. PCR was performed a second time for roughly 7 to 11 cycles using a sample-barcoded 5' primer and a J-beta primer mix. Each CDR3 protein is one row after TCRdb ran MiXCR on the 5' RACE reads. The table lists fewer than 2,000,000 distinct CDR3 sequences, about two fifths of them singletons, with 23% in the top ten. Sequenced: blood. The receptors here all came from a human donor in good health.

The table lists this clonotype with a few counts. The chain links TRBV6-6 to TRBJ2-7, with 7 bases identical to TRBD1. This CDR3 has 14 residues. V shed 7 bases and J 2 bases; nucleotides not matched to a gene: 8. Germline V CDR1 and CDR2: MNHNY, SVGAGI (reference sequence). The CDR3 bases are TGTGCCAGCACCAATACCGGGACAGCCTACGAGCAGTACTTC. It is translated as CASTNTGTAYEQYF.

The chain links TRBV6-5 to TRBJ1-1; no firm D call. CDR1 is MNHEY and CDR2 is SVGAGI in the germline V gene. This CDR3 is built from 14 residues. The V end was cut by 7 bases, the J end by 1 base, with 13 bases between. CDR3 in amino acids: CASKGIDRNTEAFF. CDR3 coding DNA: TGTGCCAGCAAGGGTATAGACCGGAACACTGAAGCTTTCTTT.

V is TRBV7-2 and J is TRBJ1-5; D is uncertain. Looked up from germline, CDR1 is SGHTA and CDR2 is FQGNSA. The CDR3 sequence is 13 residues long. Trimming took 5 bases from V and 5 from J, leaving 10 bases between them. The CDR3 region is CASSRSGHQPQHF. The CDR3 DNA is TGTGCCAGCAGCCGTAGTGGTCATCAGCCCCAGCATTTT.

This clonotype has only a few counts. The chain is built from TRBV10-3 and TRBJ2-1; 9 bases align to TRBD1. The CDR3 spans 20 residues. V lost 3 bases and J lost 9; bases outside the gene matches: 24. Germline CDR1 is ENHRY and CDR2 is SYGVKD. DNA for the CDR3: TGTGCCATCAGTGACTCTGATCCGGGACAGGGAGGTGTGGAGCCATTTGAGCAGTTCTTC. Its protein product is CAISDSDPGQGGVEPFEQFF.

This chain joins TRBV20-1 and TRBJ2-7; no clear D gene. The CDR3 consists of 10 residues. The V end was cut by 5 bases, the J end by 0 bases, with 2 bases between. Germline lookup yields CDR1 DFQATT and CDR2 SNEGSKA (reference sequence). The CDR3 nucleotides read TGCAGTGCTCTCTCCTACGAGCAGTACTTC. This translates into CSALSYEQYF.

This clonotype was seen only a few times. V usage is TRBV20-1 and J usage is TRBJ2-3; 11 positions agree with TRBD2. After removal of 0 bases from V and 4 bases from J, the junction contained 12 bases not matched to a gene. The CDR3 has 18 amino acids. Germline CDR1 and CDR2: DFQATT and SNEGSKA (reference sequence). The CDR3 region is CSARDPGLAGGLADTQYF. In DNA form, the CDR3 reads TGCAGTGCTAGAGATCCCGGGCTAGCGGGGGGACTAGCAGATACGCAGTATTTT.

V and J are TRBV12-3 or TRBV12-4 and TRBJ2-1; 10 bases are shared with TRBD1. V lost 6 bases and J lost 5; bases outside the gene matches: 4. This CDR3 contains 14 residues. In nucleotides, the CDR3 is TGTGCCAGCAGCACCGGGACAGGGGACAATGAGCAGTTCTTC. Residues: CASSTGTGDNEQFF.

Regarding this clonotype: One junction end disagrees with the germline gene, perhaps due to a read error. CDR3 sequence: CATSGAGYDNEQFF. The CDR3 nucleotides are TGTGCTACCAGTGGAGCGGGGTACGACAATGAGCAGTTCTTC. V and J are TRBV24-1 and TRBJ2-1; 7 bases fit TRBD2. The CDR3 is 14 residues long. Germline V gene data show CDR1 as KGHDR and CDR2 as SFDVKD.

The chain has TRBV27 and TRBJ2-1; 7 nucleotides match TRBD1. Looked up from germline, CDR1 is MNHEY and CDR2 is SMNVEV (reference sequence). The V and J ends lost 5 bases and 11 bases, in that order; junction bases with no gene match: 6. CDR3 size: 12 residues. CDR3 in amino acids: CASSPTGVKQFF. The CDR3 DNA is TGTGCCAGCAGTCCCACAGGGGTTAAGCAGTTCTTC.

The chain carries TRBV15 and TRBJ2-1; D is unclear. V dropped 5 bases and J dropped 4 bases, with 12 bases sitting between them. The CDR3 is 14 amino acids. Germline loops: CDR1 LNHNV, CDR2 YYDKDF (reference sequence). CDR3 nucleotides: TGTGCCACCAGCCCCCGAAGAGGTTACAATGAGCAGTTCTTC. Protein product: CATSPRRGYNEQFF.

The gene calls are TRBV27 and TRBJ1-6; D gene uncertain. The germline gives CDR1 MNHEY, CDR2 SMNVEV (reference sequence). Trimming removed 6 bases from V and 4 bases from J, with 10 bases in between. This CDR3 region has 14 residues. The DNA of the CDR3 is TGTGCCAGCAGCACCGGAGGATATAATTCACCCCTCCACTTT. It is translated as CASSTGGYNSPLHF.

This clonotype was seen only a few times. The gene calls are TRBV7-2 and TRBJ2-3; 10 bases are a match to TRBD2. The CDR3 is made up of 16 amino acids. V lost 5 bases to trimming and J lost 3 bases; unmatched junction nucleotides: 8. Germline loops: CDR1 SGHTA, CDR2 FQGNSA. This CDR3 is CASSLYPGLATDTQYF. CDR3 in DNA: TGTGCCAGCAGCCTATACCCGGGACTAGCGACAGATACGCAGTATTTT.

This clonotype was seen at least ten times. V is TRBV7-2 and J is TRBJ2-5, with 7 nucleotides matching TRBD1. The trim removed 6 bases at V and 2 bases at J, leaving 3 bases unmatched. The CDR3 is 13 amino acids. Germline assignment: CDR1 SGHTA and CDR2 FQGNSA. CDR3 nucleotides: TGTGCCAGCAGTTCGGGACAGCAAGAGACCCAGTACTTC. Its translation: CASSSGQQETQYF.

The chain links TRBV24-1 to TRBJ2-2; 8 bases agree with TRBD2. This CDR3 spans 14 amino acids. V lost 8 bases to trimming and J lost 6 bases; unmatched junction nucleotides: 7. Germline V gene data show CDR1 as KGHDR and CDR2 as SFDVKD. The CDR3 loop reads CATNAGGLSGELFF. DNA for the CDR3: TGTGCCACCAATGCGGGGGGTTTGTCCGGGGAGCTGTTTTTT.

The chain combines TRBV7-9 with TRBJ1-2, with D possibly matching TRBD1 (6 bases). Trimming took off 3 bases at V and 6 bases at J, with 14 bases between the two ends. The CDR3 loop spans 14 amino acids. Germline lookup yields CDR1 SEHNR and CDR2 FQNEAQ (reference sequence). This CDR3 is CASSFAGAIDGYTF. The CDR3, as DNA: TGTGCCAGCAGCTTTGCGGGGGCGATCGATGGCTACACCTTC.